This section outlines one T cell receptor beta chain sequence together with its context. The assay was immunoSEQ multiplex PCR, and TCRdb's table has in-frame clones only and misses some. The sample gives under 200,000 clones, 90% to 95% of which show up once; about 0.64% is in the top ten. These data come from a study of T cell responses to AZD1222 COVID-19 vaccine. Germline CDR1 reads MGHDK; CDR2 reads SYGVNS. The V and J ends lost 8 bases and 6 bases respectively, with 11 bases between them. The CDR3 runs 11 residues. The TCR was taken from an adult in good health. The sequences come from peripheral blood, collected on day 0 of AZD1222 vaccination. V gene TRBV25-1 combines with J gene TRBJ2-7; no reliable D call. CDR3 protein: CASEIGVEQYF. Here the CDR3 DNA reads TGTGCCAGCGAGATTGGGGTCGAGCAGTACTTC.